The 11 T cell receptor beta chains reported below all come from one sample, sequenced in a study of T cell clonality in common variable immunodeficiency. TCRdb's copy holds only in-frame clones and misses some; the assay was immunoSEQ multiplex PCR. Singletons are absent from the sample, which has some 50,000 clones. The sequencing sample was made of peripheral blood mononuclear cells. The receptors here all came from a person aged 18 to 70 in good health.

This clone showed up many times. The read finishes 3 residues shy of the CDR3 end, and the germline J gene is used to complete it. Other DNA sequences in the sample encode the same CDR3. This chain connects TRBV7-2 to TRBJ2-1, with 10 bases aligning to TRBD2. The V segment lost 0 bases and the J segment 9 bases; nucleotides outside the gene matches: 11. The CDR3 contains 17 residues. The germline gives CDR1 SGHTA, CDR2 FQGNSA. CDR3 DNA, as far as it was read: TGTGCCAGCAGCTTAGCGAGGCCTAGCGGGGGAGGCTTTGAG. Its translation is CASSLARPSGGGFE. The entire CDR3 reads CASSLARPSGGGFEQFF.

A note on this clone: A junction boundary mismatches the germline segment, possibly from a read error. The read terminates 3 residues before the CDR3 end, so the remaining end is supplied by the germline J gene. The same CDR3 can be traced to other DNA sequences in this sample. This chain uses TRBV20-1 with TRBJ1-3; perhaps TRBD1 as D (6 bases). This CDR3 comprises 14 residues. The germline V gene encodes CDR1 DFQATT and CDR2 SNEGSKA (reference sequence). This CDR3 is CSAPRGGSGNTIYF. CDR3 bases read: TGCAGTGCTCCGAGGGGGGGCTCTGGAAACACA.

This clone occurred many times. The read ends 3 residues shy of where the CDR3 ends; the end is completed using the germline J gene. The rearrangement uses TRBV29-1 and TRBJ2-7; 11 bases are a match to TRBD1. Trimming took 7 bases from V and 5 from J; bases not matched to a gene: 4. The CDR3 runs to 12 residues. The germline V gene encodes CDR1 SQVTM and CDR2 ANQGSEA. The CDR3 DNA, read in part, is TGCAGCGCCCGGACAGGGGGCAACGAG. This gives the protein CSARTGGNE. The entire CDR3 sequence reads CSARTGGNEQYF.

This clone was counted many times. The sequenced fragment ends 3 residues before the CDR3 boundary, so the rest is inferred from the germline J gene. The J gene is TRBJ1-2, the V gene TRBV5-6; 7 bases map to TRBD1. From germline, CDR1 is SGHDT and CDR2 YYEEEE. The CDR3 totals 13 residues. The CDR3 here is CASSLRGPGGYTF. Partial CDR3 DNA: TGTGCCAGCAGCCTGAGGGGGCCTGGGGGC.

This clone was recorded many times. The read gets to within 3 residues of the CDR3 end, and the germline J gene fills in the rest. The V and J genes are TRBV14 and TRBJ1-6; 7 nucleotides line up with TRBD1. Germline V gene sequence: CDR1 SGHDN, CDR2 FVKESK. V lost 3 bases, J lost 9 bases, and 5 bases stayed unmatched. The CDR3 sequence is 14 residues long. The CDR3 is CASSQTGSGSPLHF. The CDR3 bases that were read are TGTGCCAGCAGCCAGACAGGGTCGGGTTCACCC.

Many counts were recorded for this clone. The read terminates 3 residues before the CDR3 end, so the remaining end is supplied by the germline J gene. Other DNA sequences of this sample code for an identical CDR3. This chain uses TRBV19 with TRBJ1-5; the D gene is possibly TRBD1 (6 bases). Germline V gene data show CDR1 as LNHDA and CDR2 as SQIVND (reference sequence). This CDR3 has 14 amino acids. V lost 2 bases, J lost 1 base, and 6 bases lay in between. CDR3 DNA (partial): TGTGCCAGTAGTATAACAGGGAGCAATCAGCCC. Its protein product is CASSITGSNQP. In full, the CDR3 reads CASSITGSNQPQHF.

This clone was seen repeatedly, ten times or more. The read halts 3 residues ahead of the CDR3 end, with the missing end drawn from the germline J gene. This rearrangement joins TRBV4-2 to TRBJ2-5; tentatively, D is TRBD1 (5 bases). Germline lookup yields CDR1 LGHNA and CDR2 YNFKEQ. The V and J ends lost 0 bases and 0 bases respectively, with 14 bases between them. The CDR3 extends over 17 amino acids. The CDR3 DNA, read in part, is TGTGCCAGCAGCCAAGAGGGGCAGCGCCAGTACCAAGAGACC. Its translation is CASSQEGQRQYQET. The full CDR3 protein is CASSQEGQRQYQETQYF.

This clone was seen many times. The read terminates 3 residues ahead of where the CDR3 ends, so the germline J gene completes it. The chain is built from TRBV18 and TRBJ2-3, with unresolved D. The CDR3 spans 14 residues. The V gene lost 3 bases and the J gene lost 2 bases, with 9 bases spanning the gap. Germline CDR1 KGHSH, CDR2 LQKENI. CDR3 sequence: CASSPSPPTDTQYF. CDR3 DNA (partial): TGTGCCAGCTCACCCTCCCCCCCCACAGATACG.

This clone was seen ten or more times. The CDR3 goes on 3 residues after the read ends, and that part is filled in from the germline J gene. The chain uses TRBV12-5 and TRBJ2-7; D call uncertain. The CDR3 loop spans 11 amino acids. Germline V gene data show CDR1 as LGHNT and CDR2 as FRNRAP. V lost 2 bases and J lost 3, with 2 bases in between. CDR3 DNA (partial): TGTGCTAGTGGTTTGTACTACGAG. It specifies CASGLYYE. In full, the CDR3 reads CASGLYYEQYF.

This clone was picked up many times. The CDR3 end lies 3 residues beyond the end of the read and is filled in from the germline J gene. V is TRBV29-1 and J is TRBJ2-7; TRBD2 aligns across 7 bases. The length of the CDR3 is 15 residues. V lost 1 base, J lost 0 bases, and 6 bases stayed unmatched. CDR1 and CDR2 from the germline V gene are SQVTM and ANQGSEA. The chain's CDR3 is CSVEGLAVNSYEQYF. The DNA read from the CDR3 is TGCAGCGTTGAAGGGCTAGCGGTTAACTCCTACGAG.

This clone was recorded a few times. With the read ending 3 residues before the CDR3 end, the germline J gene is used to fill in that end. The V gene is TRBV5-1, the J gene TRBJ1-6; D remains unclear. CDR3 length equals 15 residues. Germline-derived CDR1 and CDR2 are SGHRS and YFSETQ. V was clipped by 0 bases and J by 9 bases, with 13 bases between them. The sequenced CDR3 bases are TGCGCCAGCAGCTTGGGGGCAATCTTAGTTTCACCC. Protein sequence: CASSLGAILVSP. The entire CDR3 reads CASSLGAILVSPLHF. The full variable domain, its missing parts supplied by reference TRBV5-1 and TRBJ1-6, is KAGVTQTPRYLIKTRGQQVTLSCSPISGHRSVSWYQQTPGQGLQFLFEYFSETQRNKGNFPGRFSGRQFSNSRSEMNVSTLELGDSALYLCASSLGAILVSPLHFGNGTRLTVT.